This passage covers 3 T cell receptor beta chains from one sample sequenced in a study of T-cell memory formation after mild COVID-19. TCRdb called the 5' RACE reads again in MiXCR, with one record for every CDR3 protein. Among about 440,000 distinct CDR3 sequences, 20% were seen once, and the ten largest hold 7.5% to 10%. Material: PBMCs or a T cell subset sorted from them (not recorded which). The source of these receptors is an adult woman who had mild COVID-19 (a few samples of this study predate the infection). Cell type and time point are not known.

This clonotype has a handful of counts. CDR3 in amino acids: CAISDKGQGYGYTF. CDR3 nucleotide sequence: TGTGCCATCAGTGATAAGGGCCAGGGATATGGCTACACCTTC. The chain links TRBV10-3 to TRBJ1-2; tentative D call: TRBD1 (5 bases). The CDR3 runs to 14 residues. The V gene's germline CDR1 is ENHRY and CDR2 SYGVKD. V was trimmed by 3 bases and J by 5 bases, leaving 13 bases between them.

The genes are TRBV20-1 and TRBJ1-1, with D perhaps matching TRBD1 (6 bases). Germline V gene lookup returns CDR1 DFQATT and CDR2 SNEGSKA (reference sequence). V was clipped by 4 bases and J by 6 bases, with 18 bases between them. CDR3 length equals 14 residues. In DNA form, the CDR3 reads TGCAGTGCTAAAAAACAGGGCCCGAAGGCTGAAGCTTTCTTT. It yields the protein CSAKKQGPKAEAFF.

V is TRBV6-5 and J is TRBJ1-1; D is perhaps TRBD1 (6 bases). Trimming cost V 5 bases and J 1 base, with 11 bases left between them. CDR3 length: 14 residues. In germline, CDR1 is MNHEY, CDR2 SVGAGI. CDR3 protein: CASSATRGNTEAFF. The CDR3 DNA sequence: TGTGCCAGCAGTGCAACCAGGGGGAACACTGAAGCTTTCTTT.